This T cell receptor beta chain stems from a study of technical replicates of blood from a handful of donors. The CDR3 length is 12 residues. V was shortened by 4 bases and J by 2 bases, with 8 bases between the two germline ends. Germline V gene lookup returns CDR1 SQVTM and CDR2 ANQGSEA. TCRdb keeps only in-frame clones here, not all; method: immunoSEQ multiplex PCR. The table shows more than 65,000 clones, with about 93% occurring only once. The TCR sequence derives from a human donor in good health. The V gene is TRBV29-1, the J gene TRBJ1-2, with TRBD1 as a possible D gene (5 bases). Sequencing used T cells isolated from PBMCs. The chain's CDR3 is CSVGSGNYGYTF. The CDR3 DNA reads TGCAGCGTTGGGTCAGGGAACTATGGCTACACCTTC.